Each of the 5 T cell receptor beta chains below was sequenced from the same sample in a study of T cells in Graves' hyperthyroidism and ophthalmopathy. Amplified regions were TCR beta CDR3 sequences from RNA transcripts. TCR CDR3 regions were first amplified by RT-PCR with HTBI primers. TCRdb analysed the multiplex PCR reads with MiXCR anew, one entry per CDR3 protein. This sample has about 160,000 distinct CDR3 sequences; roughly 9.4% occur once, and the top ten carry roughly a fifth. The sample was blood. All receptors come from a woman younger than 35 with Graves' hyperthyroidism that later progressed to Graves' ophthalmopathy.

This clonotype appeared many times. V and J are TRBV25-1 and TRBJ1-3; unclear D gene. This CDR3 has 14 residues. Germline lookup yields CDR1 MGHDK and CDR2 SYGVNS. V was cut by 3 bases and J by 1 base, with 7 bases left in between. Written as DNA, the CDR3 is TGTGCCAGCAGTGAGTTTGGGTCTGGAAACACCATATATTTT. It translates to CASSEFGSGNTIYF. Complete variable domain (other parts from reference TRBV25-1 and TRBJ1-3): EADIYQTPRYLVIGTGKKITLECSQTMGHDKMYWYQQDPGMELHLIHYSYGVNSTEKGDLSSESTVSRIRTEHFPLTLESARPSHTSQYLCASSEFGSGNTIYFGEGSWLTVV.

This clonotype has only a few counts. The J gene is TRBJ1-1, the V gene TRBV6-2 or TRBV6-3, with 8 bases fitting TRBD1. The CDR3 loop spans 17 amino acids. Per the germline V gene, CDR1 is MNHEY and CDR2 is SVGEGT. Unmatched junction bases numbered 14, after V lost 6 bases and J lost 2 bases. DNA of the CDR3: TGTGCCAGCAGGCCCCAGGGGGCGAGTCTTTTCAACACTGAAGCTTTCTTT. This translates into CASRPQGASLFNTEAFF.

In its sample, this clonotype was seen many times. This CDR3 is CAIRDRANSPLHF. The CDR3 DNA sequence: TGTGCCATCAGAGACAGGGCGAATTCACCCCTCCACTTT. The chain has TRBV10-3 and TRBJ1-6, with 7 bases lining up with TRBD1. The V gene's germline CDR1 is ENHRY and CDR2 SYGVKD. The trim removed 6 bases at V and 7 bases at J, leaving 3 bases unmatched. This CDR3 is 13 amino acids long.

This clonotype has ten or more counts. The V call is TRBV6-2 or TRBV6-3, the J call TRBJ2-7, with a possible D match to TRBD1 (5 bases). There are 13 residues in the CDR3. V lost 4 bases and J lost 6, with 13 bases in between. Germline CDR1 reads MNHEY; CDR2 reads SVGEGT. The CDR3 DNA is TGTGCCAGCAGTTGGACCCAGGGTCGCGAGCAGTACTTC. Translated: CASSWTQGREQYF.

This clonotype was observed at least ten times. The genes are TRBV7-2 and TRBJ1-6; the match to TRBD1 covers 8 bases. CDR1 is SGHTA and CDR2 is FQGNSA in the germline V gene. The CDR3 runs 13 residues. Trimming at V came to 4 bases and at J to 8 bases, leaving 1 base not matched to a gene. CDR3 amino acids: CASSSQGDSPLHF. The DNA of the CDR3 is TGTGCCAGCAGCTCACAGGGGGATTCACCCCTCCACTTT.